This T cell receptor (beta chain) was identified in a study of OX40 agonist ivuxolimab in advanced cancers. General study results and limits: Among the nonresponders, some also had low normalized T-cell clonal expansion. Expanded peripheral T-cell antigen specificity went undetermined. Expanded clones belonging to CD8+ T cells outnumbered, on average, those of CD4+.

With autoimmune disease history or systemic immunosuppression, patients were excluded. Germline-derived CDR1 and CDR2 are MRHNA and SNTAGT. Trimming took 0 bases from V and 4 from J; bases not matched to a gene: 2. The CDR3 has 15 amino acids. As for this clone: Its antigen is not known.

Sequencing was performed with immunoSEQ multiplex PCR; in TCRdb, only in-frame clones are kept and a portion is missing. The sample includes some 84,000 clones, 92% seen only once; the top ten take over 6.5%. The sample here was CD4+ or CD8+ T cells sorted from blood, taken in a trial of the OX40 agonist ivuxolimab. This chain uses TRBV6-4 with TRBJ2-3; TRBD2 agrees at 9 bases. The TCR comes from an adult with an advanced solid tumor such as melanoma, head and neck, liver or kidney cancer. The chain's CDR3 is CASSDSSGGSDTQYF. The CDR3 DNA is TGTGCCAGCAGTGACTCTAGCGGGGGCTCAGATACGCAGTATTTT.